This TCR beta chain is drawn from a study of T cells after yellow fever vaccination. TCRdb fed the 5' RACE reads into MiXCR, producing one record per CDR3 protein. The top ten clones hold roughly a quarter of a sample with around 310,000 distinct CDR3 sequences, around 4% of them seen once. The CDR3 is 16 residues long. Per the germline V gene, CDR1 is DFQATT and CDR2 is SNEGSKA (reference sequence). Trimming took off 0 bases at V and 2 bases at J, with 17 bases between the two ends. The clonotype originates from a man in his late teens or twenties who received the YFV17D yellow fever vaccine. The chain links TRBV20-1 to TRBJ2-7, with D maybe TRBD2 (6 bases). This specimen was PBMCs, taken on the day of the yellow fever booster vaccination. The CDR3 nucleotides read TGCAGTGCTAGAGATCGTTGGCAAGGGGAGGCCTACGAGCAGTACTTC. Translating gives CSARDRWQGEAYEQYF.